These 2 T cell receptor beta chains share one sample of origin, sequenced in a study of OX40 agonist ivuxolimab in advanced cancers. Only in-frame clones appear in the TCRdb table, and some are missing; sequencing was by immunoSEQ multiplex PCR. The table shows around 110,000 clones, with roughly 90% occurring only once. The sample in question was CD4+ or CD8+ T cells sorted from blood, obtained in a trial of the OX40 agonist ivuxolimab. These receptors were obtained from an adult with an advanced solid tumor such as melanoma, head and neck, liver or kidney cancer.

This clone was seen a few times. V gene TRBV14 combines with J gene TRBJ1-3; D gene unclear. Germline lookup yields CDR1 SGHDN and CDR2 FVKESK. Trimming stripped 3 bases from V and 0 bases from J, with 6 bases between. This CDR3 has 14 amino acids. CDR3 protein: CASSHLSSGNTIYF. For the CDR3, the DNA is TGTGCCAGCAGCCACCTGAGCTCTGGAAACACCATATATTTT.

This clone was observed once. The chain recombines TRBV7-2 with TRBJ2-2; 10 bases fit TRBD1. The CDR3 contains 16 residues. Germline assignment: CDR1 SGHTA and CDR2 FQGNSA. J lost 2 bases, V lost 5 bases, and 5 bases had no gene match. The CDR3 here is CASSRRQGANTGELFF. The CDR3 bases are TGTGCCAGCAGCCGTAGACAGGGGGCCAACACCGGGGAGCTGTTTTTT.